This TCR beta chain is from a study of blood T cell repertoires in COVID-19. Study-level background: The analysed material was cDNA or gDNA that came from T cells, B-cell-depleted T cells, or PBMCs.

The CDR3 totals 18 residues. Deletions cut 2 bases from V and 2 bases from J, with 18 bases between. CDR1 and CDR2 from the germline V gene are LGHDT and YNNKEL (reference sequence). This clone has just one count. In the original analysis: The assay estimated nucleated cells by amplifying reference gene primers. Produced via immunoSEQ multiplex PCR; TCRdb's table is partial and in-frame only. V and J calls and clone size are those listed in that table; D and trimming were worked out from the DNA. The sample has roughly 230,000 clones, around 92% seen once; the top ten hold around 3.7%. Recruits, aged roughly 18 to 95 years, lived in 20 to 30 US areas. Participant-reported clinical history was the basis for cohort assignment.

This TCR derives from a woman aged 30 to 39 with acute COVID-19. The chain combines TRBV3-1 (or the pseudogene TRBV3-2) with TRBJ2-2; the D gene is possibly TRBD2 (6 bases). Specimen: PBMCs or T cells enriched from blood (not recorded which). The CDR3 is CASSQLGGQGSNTGELFF. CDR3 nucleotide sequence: TGTGCCAGCAGCCAACTCGGAGGGCAGGGTTCTAACACCGGGGAGCTGTTTTTT.